One sample yielded the 7 T cell receptor beta chains listed below, sequenced in a study of CD8+CD57+ T cells in acquired aplastic anemia. For CDR3 and TCR beta VDJ profiling, genomic DNA was the template used. MiXCR, applied by TCRdb to the reads, yields one record per CDR3 protein. The sample has 190,000 or so distinct CDR3 sequences; about 59% are singletons. Sequencing was done on a sample of sorted CD4+, CD8+, or CD8+CD57+ T cells (not recorded which) from PBMCs. Every receptor here comes from a human donor in good health.

V usage is TRBV19 and J usage is TRBJ1-4, with 7 bases identical to TRBD1. With 10 bases clipped from V and 7 bases from J, the junction kept 12 bases outside the gene matches. The CDR3 extends over 14 amino acids. Germline CDR1 LNHDA, CDR2 SQIVND (reference sequence). The CDR3 DNA follows: TGTGCCACCAGACAGCGAGGGGGCAGTGAAAAACTGTTTTTT. It codes for CATRQRGGSEKLFF.

About this clonotype: The junction differs from germline at one of its ends, possibly a read error. This chain joins TRBV7-8 and TRBJ1-5; no reliable D call. This CDR3 region has 15 residues. Germline CDR1 reads SGHVS; CDR2 reads FQNEAQ. The CDR3 DNA is TGCGCCAGCAGCCAAGCGCTGGATTACAATGAGCCCCAGCATTTT. Protein: CASSQALDYNEPQHF.

This chain joins TRBV24-1 and TRBJ2-2; TRBD1 agrees at 7 bases. Germline loops: CDR1 KGHDR, CDR2 SFDVKD. Trimming cost V 12 bases and J 0 bases; bases outside gene matches: 6. There are 14 residues in the CDR3. CDR3 sequence reads: CAPVGQANTGELFF. CDR3 nucleotides: TGTGCCCCAGTCGGACAGGCGAACACCGGGGAGCTGTTTTTT.

The chain carries TRBV15 and TRBJ1-2; D gene unclear. The CDR3 runs to 13 residues. Germline CDR1 reads LNHNV; CDR2 reads YYDKDF (reference sequence). V lost 3 bases to trimming and J lost 6 bases, with 11 bases between them. Here the CDR3 DNA reads TGTGCCACCAGCAGCAACGCACCAAATGGCTACACCTTC. It translates to CATSSNAPNGYTF.

This clonotype was detected ten times or more. The chain recombines TRBV9 with TRBJ2-2; TRBD1 matches 9 bases. The germline V gene encodes CDR1 SGDLS and CDR2 YYNGEE. The junction had 4 bases not matched to a gene; V was cut back by 0 bases and J by 1 base. The CDR3 sequence is 17 residues long. The CDR3: CASSVAGTGMNTGELFF. In DNA, the CDR3 is TGTGCCAGCAGCGTAGCTGGGACAGGGATGAACACCGGGGAGCTGTTTTTT.

J is TRBJ1-1 and V is TRBV24-1; D may be TRBD1 (5 bases). Germline V lookup: CDR1 KGHDR, CDR2 SFDVKD. V lost 6 bases to trimming and J lost 0 bases, with 7 bases between them. The CDR3 consists of 13 residues. The CDR3 bases are TGTGCCACCAGTTGGGGCCTGAACACTGAAGCTTTCTTT. Amino acids: CATSWGLNTEAFF.

This clonotype was recorded many times. J is TRBJ2-1 and V is TRBV13; tentatively, D is TRBD2 (6 bases). CDR1 PRHDT and CDR2 FYEKMQ come from the germline V gene (reference sequence). V was trimmed by 7 bases and J by 9 bases, leaving 16 bases between them. The CDR3 sequence is 13 residues long. The CDR3 spells CASKLLPAGEQFF. The CDR3, as DNA: TGTGCCAGCAAATTGCTCCCAGCGGGTGAGCAGTTCTTC.